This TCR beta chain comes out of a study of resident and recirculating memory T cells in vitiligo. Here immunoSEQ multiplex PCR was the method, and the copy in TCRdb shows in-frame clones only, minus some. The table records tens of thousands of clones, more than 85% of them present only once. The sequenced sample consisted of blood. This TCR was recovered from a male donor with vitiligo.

As DNA, the CDR3 is TGTGCCAGCAGTGCCAGAAGCAGGACTAGCACGGGCACAGATACGCAGTATTTT. Amino acids: CASSARSRTSTGTDTQYF. V gene TRBV6-1 combines with J gene TRBJ2-3; 8 nucleotides match TRBD2. Unmatched junction bases numbered 13, after V lost 4 bases and J lost 1 base. Germline loops: CDR1 MNHNS, CDR2 SASEGT. This CDR3 has 18 amino acids.